This entry lists 31 T cell receptor beta chains sequenced from one sample in a study of neurological immune-mediated disorders. TCRdb re-derived calls from the 5' RACE reads in MiXCR, one entry per CDR3 protein. The table lists tens of thousands of distinct CDR3 sequences, roughly 3.5% of them singletons. Sequencing was done on a sample of PBMCs. The origin of the receptors is a man aged 25 to 40 with multiple sclerosis.

There are many counts of this clonotype. The chain links TRBV7-8 to TRBJ2-3, with unresolved D. This CDR3 is built from 14 residues. V was clipped by 3 bases and J by 0 bases, with 7 bases between them. Germline lookup yields CDR1 SGHVS and CDR2 FQNEAQ. The CDR3 nucleotides are TGTGCCAGCAGCTTGATAGAAAGCACAGATACGCAGTATTTT. It translates to CASSLIESTDTQYF.

In this sample, this clonotype turned up many times. The CDR3 protein is CSARDRQGYTEAFF. CDR3 coding DNA: TGCAGTGCTAGAGATAGACAGGGGTACACTGAAGCTTTCTTT. The chain combines TRBV20-1 with TRBJ1-1, with 8 bases that match TRBD1. Per the germline V gene, CDR1 is DFQATT and CDR2 is SNEGSKA (reference sequence). This CDR3 is 14 amino acids long. Trimming cost V 0 bases and J 3 bases; bases outside gene matches: 3.

This clonotype has a count of ten or more. The chain is built from TRBV15 and TRBJ1-2; 9 bases fit TRBD1. V lost 2 bases, J lost 5 bases, and 6 bases stayed unmatched. The germline CDR1 and CDR2 sequences are LNHNV and YYDKDF (reference sequence). The CDR3 sequence is 15 residues long. This chain's CDR3 is CATSRRRTGEYGYTF. CDR3 nucleotide sequence: TGTGCCACCAGCAGACGTCGGACAGGGGAATATGGCTACACCTTC.

Ten or more counts support this clonotype. J is TRBJ2-7 and V is TRBV11-2; no definite D call. Trimming took 0 bases from V and 3 from J, leaving 9 bases between them. In germline, CDR1 is SGHAT, CDR2 FQNNGV. CDR3 length: 14 amino acids. DNA for the CDR3: TGTGCCAGCAGCTTAGACCCAGACATCTACGAGCAGTACTTC. Amino acid sequence: CASSLDPDIYEQYF. Full variable domain (missing parts from reference TRBV11-2 and TRBJ2-7): EAGVAQSPRYKIIEKRQSVAFWCNPISGHATLYWYQQILGQGPKLLIQFQNNGVVDDSQLPKDRFSAERLKGVDSTLKIQPAKLEDSAVYLCASSLDPDIYEQYFGPGTRLTVT.

This clonotype has a count of ten or more. This chain joins TRBV12-3 or TRBV12-4 and TRBJ1-2; D may be TRBD1 (5 bases). V was cut by 7 bases and J by 4 bases, with 13 bases left in between. The CDR3 covers 13 residues. CDR3 amino acids: CASNGRGPYGYTF. The CDR3 DNA reads TGTGCCAGCAACGGTCGGGGACCCTATGGCTACACCTTC.

This clonotype showed up many times. V usage is TRBV7-6 and J usage is TRBJ2-1; D unresolved. Between the trimmed V and J ends, which lost 4 bases and 6 bases, there was a span of 10 bases. Germline values: CDR1 SGHVS, CDR2 FNYEAQ. The CDR3 contains 13 residues. The CDR3 sequence: CASSSDVGNEQFF. In nucleotides, the CDR3 is TGTGCCAGCAGCTCCGATGTGGGCAATGAGCAGTTCTTC.

This clonotype was seen many times. The chain is built from TRBV6-6 and TRBJ2-2, with a possible D match to TRBD2 (5 bases). Germline-derived CDR1 and CDR2 are MNHNY and SVGAGI (reference sequence). Trimming removed 10 bases at V and 2 bases at J, with 14 bases between. The CDR3 runs to 14 residues. The CDR3 nucleotides read TGTGCCACGCCAACCGGGAATAACACCGGGGAGCTGTTTTTT. As protein: CATPTGNNTGELFF.

Many counts were recorded for this clonotype. The J gene is TRBJ1-5, the V gene TRBV6-5; no firm D call. Trimming removed 2 bases from V and 6 bases from J, with 11 bases in between. Germline assignment: CDR1 MNHEY and CDR2 SVGAGI. The CDR3 runs 14 residues. This chain's CDR3 is CASSYTQLSQPQHF. CDR3 nucleotides: TGTGCCAGCAGTTACACCCAGCTGTCTCAGCCCCAGCATTTT.

This clonotype was counted ten times or more. The chain joins TRBV6-5 to TRBJ2-7, with 8 bases fitting TRBD1. The length of the CDR3 is 15 residues. Per the germline V gene, CDR1 is MNHEY and CDR2 is SVGAGI. With 2 bases clipped from V and 1 base from J, the junction kept 4 bases outside the gene matches. DNA of the CDR3: TGTGCCAGCAGTTACGGGCAGGGGGCGTCCTACGAGCAGTACTTC. It codes for CASSYGQGASYEQYF.

The CDR3 reads CASVRQGDEQFF. CDR3 nucleotide sequence: TGTGCCAGCGTCCGGCAGGGCGATGAGCAGTTCTTC. The V gene is TRBV7-9, the J gene TRBJ2-1, with D possibly TRBD1 on 5 matching bases. Germline V gives CDR1 SEHNR, CDR2 FQNEAQ (reference sequence). Trimming cost V 8 bases and J 8 bases, with 13 bases left between them. The length of the CDR3 is 12 residues.

This clonotype occurred many times. V and J are TRBV4-1 and TRBJ2-7, with D possibly being TRBD1 or TRBD2 (5 bases each). Germline V gene sequence: CDR1 MGHRA, CDR2 YSYEKL. The CDR3 runs 13 residues. Trimming stripped 4 bases from V and 3 bases from J, with 10 bases between. The CDR3 DNA sequence: TGCGCCAGCAGCCCCCGGGACGGCTACGAGCAGTACTTC. The encoded protein is CASSPRDGYEQYF.

This clonotype was detected ten times or more. The chain recombines TRBV20-1 with TRBJ2-5; D is tentatively TRBD1 or TRBD2 (5 bases each). This CDR3 spans 12 amino acids. Germline V gene data show CDR1 as DFQATT and CDR2 as SNEGSKA (reference sequence). V lost 3 bases and J lost 1, with 6 bases in between. The CDR3 nucleotides are TGCAGTGCTAGCGGGACCCAAGAGACCCAGTACTTC. Protein product: CSASGTQETQYF.

This clonotype occurred many times. The genes are TRBV20-1 and TRBJ1-1, with D maybe TRBD1 (5 bases). CDR1 and CDR2 (germline): DFQATT, SNEGSKA (reference sequence). This CDR3 is built from 13 residues. Trimming left V 6 bases short and J 5 bases short, with 16 bases between. CDR3 nucleotides: TGCAGTGCGCCGGACACGGCGGTTACTGAAGCTTTCTTT. It is translated as CSAPDTAVTEAFF.

This clonotype appeared many times. The rearrangement uses TRBV20-1 and TRBJ2-7, with 8 nucleotides matching TRBD1. Per germline, CDR1 DFQATT and CDR2 SNEGSKA (reference sequence). J was trimmed by 6 bases and V by 6 bases; bases with no gene match: 13. The CDR3 length is 14 residues. CDR3 loop: CSANVGTGYVEQYF. The CDR3 coding sequence is TGCAGTGCAAATGTCGGGACAGGATATGTCGAGCAGTACTTC.

This clonotype was seen at least ten times. J is TRBJ2-7 and V is TRBV7-9, with 8 bases matching TRBD2. Trimming cost V 5 bases and J 1 base; bases outside gene matches: 16. The CDR3 sequence is 18 residues long. Germline CDR1 is SEHNR and CDR2 is FQNEAQ (reference sequence). CDR3: CASSPFPHASGRSYEQYF. DNA for the CDR3: TGTGCCAGCAGCCCCTTTCCCCATGCTAGCGGGCGTTCCTACGAGCAGTACTTC.

There are many counts of this clonotype. This chain links TRBV7-3 with TRBJ2-3; 9 nucleotides match TRBD2. Germline CDR1 and CDR2: SGHTA and FQGTGA. CDR3 length: 16 amino acids. V was pared by 1 base and J by 1 base, with 3 bases of the junction left unmatched. The CDR3 coding sequence is TGTGCCAGCAGCTTAAGCGGGGGGGCCGGCACAGATACGCAGTATTTT. The encoded protein is CASSLSGGAGTDTQYF.

This clonotype was observed at least ten times. The rearrangement links TRBV29-1 to TRBJ2-1, with TRBD1 as a possible D gene (5 bases). The V gene lost 3 bases and the J gene lost 9 bases, with 15 bases spanning the gap. CDR3 length: 13 residues. Germline V gives CDR1 SQVTM, CDR2 ANQGSEA. In nucleotides, the CDR3 is TGCAGCGTTGACGGGCCCAGGGTTGGTGAGCAGTTCTTC. It is translated as CSVDGPRVGEQFF.

This clonotype was seen repeatedly, ten times or more. This rearrangement joins TRBV12-3 or TRBV12-4 to TRBJ2-5, with 7 bases lining up with TRBD2. J lost 5 bases, V lost 8 bases, and 11 bases had no gene match. The CDR3 runs 14 residues. This chain's CDR3 is CASLDGRGGETQYF. CDR3 nucleotide sequence: TGTGCCAGCCTCGATGGGAGGGGAGGGGAGACCCAGTACTTC.

This clonotype was counted at least ten times. This chain links TRBV10-3 with TRBJ2-5, with 10 bases identical to TRBD2. The CDR3 runs to 14 residues. V was pared by 5 bases and J by 6 bases, with 6 bases of the junction left unmatched. The germline CDR1 and CDR2 sequences are ENHRY and SYGVKD. This CDR3 is CAISLAGGGKTQYF. DNA of the CDR3: TGTGCCATCAGTTTAGCGGGAGGAGGAAAGACCCAGTACTTC.

Notes on this clonotype: A read error may produce the germline difference seen at one junction end. The gene calls are TRBV7-6 and TRBJ1-6; D uncertain. CDR1 and CDR2 from the germline V gene are SGHVS and FNYEAQ. The CDR3 is 14 amino acids. The CDR3 region has the DNA TGTGCCAGCAGCCCCAGGACGCGGGATTCACCCCTCAACTTT. Protein product: CASSPRTRDSPLNF.

This clonotype was recorded many times. The genes are TRBV6-1 and TRBJ2-7; D possibly corresponds to TRBD2 (6 bases). V was cut by 6 bases and J by 0 bases, with 18 bases left in between. The germline V gene has CDR1 MNHNS and CDR2 SASEGT. The CDR3 consists of 16 residues. The CDR3 loop reads CASREGTAEVSYEQYF. Written as DNA, the CDR3 is TGTGCCAGCAGGGAGGGGACCGCAGAAGTCTCCTACGAGCAGTACTTC.

This clonotype has ten or more counts. The chain joins TRBV20-1 to TRBJ2-5; TRBD2 matches at 12 bases. From germline, CDR1 is DFQATT and CDR2 SNEGSKA (reference sequence). Trimming removed 3 bases from V and 5 bases from J; junction bases left unmatched: 10. The CDR3 has 16 residues. The CDR3 sequence is CSASETSGGPFETQYF. In nucleotides, the CDR3 is TGCAGTGCTAGTGAAACTAGCGGGGGGCCATTCGAGACCCAGTACTTC.

This clonotype was seen repeatedly, ten times or more. The chain links TRBV5-1 to TRBJ2-1; D is possibly TRBD2 (5 bases). This CDR3 region has 16 residues. The germline V and J ends were trimmed by 0 bases and 0 bases, with 10 bases remaining between them. Germline CDR1 reads SGHRS; CDR2 reads YFSETQ. CDR3 protein: CASSLESGYSYNEQFF. For the CDR3, the DNA is TGCGCCAGCAGCTTGGAAAGCGGTTACTCCTACAATGAGCAGTTCTTC. Variable domain in full (rest from reference TRBV5-1 and TRBJ2-1): KAGVTQTPRYLIKTRGQQVTLSCSPISGHRSVSWYQQTPGQGLQFLFEYFSETQRNKGNFPGRFSGRQFSNSRSEMNVSTLELGDSALYLCASSLESGYSYNEQFFGPGTRLTVL.

This clonotype was counted at least ten times. The CDR3 DNA sequence: TGTGCCAGCAGTACCGGACAGGGGAGGCTTCCTAGCACAGATACGCAGTATTTT. This sequence encodes CASSTGQGRLPSTDTQYF. The chain uses TRBV27 and TRBJ2-3; the match to TRBD1 covers 9 bases. V gave up 5 bases and J gave up 0 bases; unmatched junction bases: 12. This CDR3 comprises 18 residues. Germline values: CDR1 MNHEY, CDR2 SMNVEV (reference sequence).

This clonotype has ten or more counts. The rearrangement uses TRBV9 and TRBJ2-3, with 11 nucleotides matching TRBD2. This CDR3 is 16 amino acids long. Trimming cost V 3 bases and J 4 bases; bases outside gene matches: 7. CDR1 SGDLS and CDR2 YYNGEE come from the germline V gene. In DNA, the CDR3 is TGTGCCAGCAGCGACGGCGTAGCGGGAGGGGCAGATACGCAGTATTTT. Its translation: CASSDGVAGGADTQYF.

This clonotype appeared many times. This sequence joins TRBV7-6 and TRBJ1-2; 8 bases are shared with TRBD1. The CDR3 runs 13 residues. Looked up from germline, CDR1 is SGHVS and CDR2 is FNYEAQ. J lost 4 bases, V lost 5 bases, and 3 bases had no gene match. In nucleotides, the CDR3 is TGTGCCAGCAGCCCCACAGGGGGCTATGGCTACACCTTC. Translation gives CASSPTGGYGYTF.

In this sample, this clonotype turned up many times. This chain uses TRBV6-6 with TRBJ1-2, with 9 positions matching TRBD1. V lost 6 bases, J lost 6 bases, and 5 bases stayed unmatched. CDR3 length: 13 residues. The V gene's germline CDR1 is MNHNY and CDR2 SVGAGI (reference sequence). CDR3 in DNA: TGTGCCAGCAGACAAGGACAGGGGAATGGCTACACCTTC. Encoded protein: CASRQGQGNGYTF.

This clonotype has at least ten counts. This chain uses TRBV7-9 with TRBJ2-7; 10 bases are a match to TRBD1. This CDR3 comprises 17 residues. CDR1 and CDR2 from the germline V gene are SEHNR and FQNEAQ (reference sequence). V was pared by 6 bases and J by 3 bases, with 14 bases of the junction left unmatched. CDR3 amino acids: CASSRTGTGETDYEQYF. The CDR3 nucleotides read TGTGCCAGCAGTCGTACCGGGACAGGGGAAACGGACTACGAGCAGTACTTC.

The V gene is TRBV6-6, the J gene TRBJ2-2; no clear D. V was cut by 7 bases and J by 3 bases, with 12 bases left in between. This CDR3 is built from 14 residues. Germline V gene data show CDR1 as MNHNY and CDR2 as SVGAGI (reference sequence). The CDR3 coding sequence is TGTGCCAGCATCAAGGACGGAGACACCGGGGAGCTGTTTTTT. Residues: CASIKDGDTGELFF.

Ten or more counts support this clonotype. J is TRBJ2-1 and V is TRBV29-1, with 9 bases lining up with TRBD2. Trimming cost V 4 bases and J 6 bases; bases outside gene matches: 7. CDR1 is SQVTM and CDR2 is ANQGSEA in the germline V gene. The CDR3 contains 14 residues. The CDR3 nucleotides read TGCAGCGTTGTTCAGACTAGCGGCTTCAATGAGCAGTTCTTC. Protein: CSVVQTSGFNEQFF.

This clonotype was detected many times. V usage is TRBV20-1 and J usage is TRBJ2-1, with D possibly matching TRBD2 (5 bases). CDR3 length: 13 residues. V lost 5 bases, J lost 3 bases, and 11 bases lay in between. Germline-derived CDR1 and CDR2 are DFQATT and SNEGSKA (reference sequence). The CDR3 reads CSAGSSDYNEQFF. The CDR3, as DNA: TGCAGTGCTGGGAGTTCGGACTACAATGAGCAGTTCTTC.